These 25 T cell receptor beta chains were sequenced from one sample in a study of CD8 T cells in Susac syndrome. With random hexamers, reverse transcription was performed on about 0.45 to 1 ug of RNA. TCRdb analysed the immunoSEQ multiplex PCR reads with MiXCR anew, one entry per CDR3 protein. Among approximately 190,000 distinct CDR3 sequences listed, 85% to 95% were seen once. Sequencing was done on a sample of CD8+ T cells from PBMCs. These receptors were obtained from a human donor with Susac syndrome.

The chain links TRBV6-5 to TRBJ2-7; D ambiguous. The CDR3 covers 11 residues. Germline V gives CDR1 MNHEY, CDR2 SVGAGI. Trimming removed 10 bases from V and 4 bases from J, with 11 bases in between. As DNA, the CDR3 is TGTGCCACATTAAGAGGTTACGAGCAGTACTTC. This sequence encodes CATLRGYEQYF.

The chain combines TRBV4-1 with TRBJ2-7, with TRBD1 matching 7 bases. CDR1 and CDR2 (germline): MGHRA, YSYEKL. The V and J ends lost 2 bases and 3 bases, in that order; junction bases with no gene match: 7. This CDR3 is built from 15 residues. CDR3 sequence (DNA): TGCGCCAGCAGCCAATTACAGGGGTTCAACTACGAGCAGTACTTC. Translating it yields CASSQLQGFNYEQYF.

In nucleotides, the CDR3 is TGTGCCAGCAGCTTATGGACAGGGGGACAGAACACTGAAGCTTTCTTT. It is translated as CASSLWTGGQNTEAFF. V gene TRBV7-9 combines with J gene TRBJ1-1; 10 bases map to TRBD1. The junction had 4 bases not matched to a gene; V was cut back by 2 bases and J by 1 base. Germline CDR1 SEHNR, CDR2 FQNEAQ (reference sequence). The CDR3 loop spans 16 amino acids.

The table lists this clonotype with a count of one. The rearrangement uses TRBV5-4 and TRBJ2-7; 8 bases match TRBD1. CDR1 and CDR2 from the germline V gene are SGHNT and YYREEE (reference sequence). Trimming at V came to 2 bases and at J to 5 bases, leaving 3 bases not matched to a gene. This CDR3 has 13 amino acids. The CDR3 here is CASSFRGLHEQYF. CDR3 nucleotides: TGTGCCAGCAGCTTCAGGGGGCTCCACGAGCAGTACTTC.

The chain recombines TRBV20-1 with TRBJ2-7, with D hard to call. The germline V gene has CDR1 DFQATT and CDR2 SNEGSKA (reference sequence). Trimming shortened V by 0 bases and J by 0 bases, and 12 bases separated the two germline ends. There are 15 residues in the CDR3. The CDR3 reads CSARDPDRSSYEQYF. The CDR3 nucleotides are TGCAGTGCTAGAGATCCTGACCGCTCCTCCTACGAGCAGTACTTC.

The chain recombines TRBV28 with TRBJ1-5; D is ambiguous. CDR1 MDHEN and CDR2 SYDVKM come from the germline V gene. The CDR3 loop spans 13 amino acids. Trimming left V 3 bases short and J 4 bases short, with 7 bases between. The CDR3 region has the DNA TGTGCCAGCAGTTTTAGTCGGAATCAGCCCCAGCATTTT. Translation: CASSFSRNQPQHF. The full variable domain, its missing parts supplied by reference TRBV28 and TRBJ1-5, is DVKVTQSSRYLVKRTGEKVFLECVQDMDHENMFWYRQDPGLGLRLIYFSYDVKMKEKGDIPEGYSVSREKKERFSLILESASTNQTSMYLCASSFSRNQPQHFGDGTRLSIL.

The chain links TRBV24-1 to TRBJ2-1, with a weak D call TRBD2 (6 bases). The germline V gene has CDR1 KGHDR and CDR2 SFDVKD. Trimming pared 5 bases from V and 0 bases from J, leaving 7 bases between. CDR3 length equals 14 residues. The chain's CDR3 is CATSAGSSYNEQFF. As DNA, the CDR3 is TGTGCCACCAGTGCCGGGAGCTCCTACAATGAGCAGTTCTTC.

The chain carries TRBV9 and TRBJ1-1; the D gene is possibly TRBD1 (5 bases). Trimming shortened V by 0 bases and J by 7 bases, and 7 bases separated the two germline ends. Germline values: CDR1 SGDLS, CDR2 YYNGEE. The CDR3 contains 12 residues. DNA for the CDR3: TGTGCCAGCAGCGTAGGCAGGGATGAAGCTTTCTTT. Translating it yields CASSVGRDEAFF.

The rearrangement joins TRBV20-1 to TRBJ1-2; D is unclear. The CDR3 runs to 16 residues. Per germline, CDR1 DFQATT and CDR2 SNEGSKA (reference sequence). Trimming removed 0 bases at V and 0 bases at J, with 14 bases between. In DNA, the CDR3 is TGCAGTGCTAGAGAACTAAGGACTGGACCTAACTATGGCTACACCTTC. Protein sequence: CSARELRTGPNYGYTF.

This rearrangement joins TRBV2 to TRBJ2-7; TRBD2 agrees at 7 bases. V gave up 1 base and J gave up 1 base; unmatched junction bases: 4. Germline CDR1 reads SNHLY; CDR2 reads FYNNEI. The CDR3 length is 15 residues. The CDR3 region has the DNA TGTGCCAGCAGTGAAGAGGCTAGCGGTTCCTACGAGCAGTACTTC. Its translation is CASSEEASGSYEQYF. Drawing the rest from reference TRBV2 and TRBJ2-7, the complete variable domain is EPEVTQTPSHQVTQMGQEVILRCVPISNHLYFYWYRQILGQKVEFLVSFYNNEISEKSEIFDDQFSVERPDGSNFTLKIRSTKLEDSAMYFCASSEEASGSYEQYFGPGTRLTVT.

This clonotype was seen once. This chain uses TRBV7-9 with TRBJ1-4; D is unclear. V was cut by 5 bases and J by 4 bases, with 20 bases left in between. The germline gives CDR1 SEHNR, CDR2 FQNEAQ (reference sequence). This CDR3 has 17 amino acids. CDR3 DNA sequence: TGTGCCAGCAGCGATTATGCTCGGAGGCGTATTAATGAAAAACTGTTTTTT. It translates to CASSDYARRRINEKLFF.

The genes are TRBV19 and TRBJ1-5, with no clear D. This CDR3 has 15 residues. The germline CDR1 and CDR2 sequences are LNHDA and SQIVND (reference sequence). V was pared by 2 bases and J by 4 bases, with 12 bases between. The CDR3, as DNA: TGTGCCAGTAGTATACCTCGACTCCGGAATCAGCCCCAGCATTTT. Translation: CASSIPRLRNQPQHF.

The V call is TRBV29-1, the J call TRBJ2-2; maybe TRBD2 (5 bases). The germline gives CDR1 SQVTM, CDR2 ANQGSEA. The V gene lost 0 bases and the J gene lost 7 bases, with 9 bases spanning the gap. The CDR3 covers 13 residues. The DNA of the CDR3 is TGCAGCGTTGAAGATAACACTAGCGGGGAGCTGTTTTTT. This gives the protein CSVEDNTSGELFF.

The chain recombines TRBV12-3 or TRBV12-4 with TRBJ1-5, with TRBD1 matching 9 bases. The CDR3 consists of 16 residues. V lost 5 bases to trimming and J lost 0 bases; unmatched junction nucleotides: 5. The CDR3 is CASSGGQGVSNQPQHF. The CDR3 nucleotides read TGTGCCAGCAGTGGGGGACAGGGCGTTAGCAATCAGCCCCAGCATTTT.

The genes are TRBV2 and TRBJ1-1, with unresolved D. With 2 bases removed from V and 0 bases from J, the gap between germline ends came to 4 bases. Germline CDR1 and CDR2: SNHLY and FYNNEI. The CDR3 has 13 residues. CDR3 protein: CASSETLNTEAFF. DNA for the CDR3: TGTGCCAGCAGTGAAACCCTGAACACTGAAGCTTTCTTT.

This chain uses TRBV18 with TRBJ2-3; D is possibly TRBD1 (5 bases). V shed 0 bases and J shed 3 bases, with 7 bases lying between them. The germline gives CDR1 KGHSH, CDR2 LQKENI. The CDR3 length is 14 residues. CDR3 DNA: TGTGCCAGCTCACCACCTCAGGGTACAGATACGCAGTATTTT. Translation gives CASSPPQGTDTQYF.

The V call is TRBV20-1, the J call TRBJ1-1, with 8 nucleotides matching TRBD1. V was pared by 3 bases and J by 11 bases, with 8 bases of the junction left unmatched. Looked up from germline, CDR1 is DFQATT and CDR2 is SNEGSKA (reference sequence). The CDR3 is 12 amino acids. DNA of the CDR3: TGCAGTGCTAGGGACAGGGTAGTAGAGGCTTTCTTT. Translating gives CSARDRVVEAFF.

V is TRBV9 and J is TRBJ2-1; D perhaps matches TRBD2 (5 bases). Germline values: CDR1 SGDLS, CDR2 YYNGEE. Trimming took off 0 bases at V and 10 bases at J, with 14 bases between the two ends. The CDR3 is 14 amino acids. CDR3 sequence (DNA): TGTGCCAGCAGCGTAGAACGACTACGAGCCGAGCAGTTCTTC. This gives the protein CASSVERLRAEQFF.

This clonotype has just a few counts. The chain is built from TRBV9 and TRBJ2-2, with D uncertain. The CDR3 is 13 amino acids. Germline values: CDR1 SGDLS, CDR2 YYNGEE. The germline V and J ends were trimmed by 0 bases and 4 bases, with 4 bases remaining between them. The CDR3 is CASSVGTTGELFF. Written as DNA, the CDR3 is TGTGCCAGCAGCGTAGGGACCACCGGGGAGCTGTTTTTT. The full variable domain, with the rest looked up from reference TRBV9 and TRBJ2-2, is DSGVTQTPKHLITATGQRVTLRCSPRSGDLSVYWYQQSLDQGLQFLIQYYNGEERAKGNILERFSAQQFPDLHSELNLSSLELGDSALYFCASSVGTTGELFFGEGSRLTVL.

This chain connects TRBV5-6 to TRBJ2-1; D is perhaps TRBD2 (5 bases). The CDR3 loop spans 15 amino acids. Trimming removed 0 bases from V and 4 bases from J, with 11 bases in between. Germline assignment: CDR1 SGHDT and CDR2 YYEEEE. For the CDR3, the DNA is TGTGCCAGCAGCTTGGCTGGACGGGGTTACAATGAGCAGTTCTTC. It yields the protein CASSLAGRGYNEQFF.

The chain employs TRBV25-1 and TRBJ1-1; D is undetermined. This CDR3 is built from 17 residues. The germline V gene has CDR1 MGHDK and CDR2 SYGVNS. The ends were cut back, 5 bases at V and 0 bases at J, with 19 bases in the middle. The CDR3 here is CASSPLKGKEMNTEAFF. The CDR3 region has the DNA TGTGCCAGCAGTCCCCTGAAAGGGAAGGAGATGAACACTGAAGCTTTCTTT.

The chain joins TRBV5-6 to TRBJ2-4; D call uncertain. Trimming stripped 4 bases from V and 8 bases from J, with 13 bases between. The CDR3 totals 13 residues. CDR1 is SGHDT and CDR2 is YYEEEE in the germline V gene. The CDR3 DNA follows: TGTGCCAGCAGCCTGACCGGAATGGACATTCAGTACTTC. Translation gives CASSLTGMDIQYF.

This chain uses TRBV12-3 or TRBV12-4 with TRBJ1-1; weak D call: TRBD1 (5 bases). The length of the CDR3 is 15 residues. V gave up 3 bases and J gave up 0 bases, with 11 bases separating them. The CDR3 spells CASSFRQSVNTEAFF. DNA of the CDR3: TGTGCCAGCAGTTTTCGACAGTCGGTGAACACTGAAGCTTTCTTT.

This clonotype showed up just a few times. The chain links TRBV12-3 or TRBV12-4 to TRBJ1-1; D is unclear. Between the trimmed V and J ends, which lost 3 bases and 5 bases, there was a span of 10 bases. The CDR3 has 13 residues. In DNA form, the CDR3 reads TGTGCCAGCAGTTTGAGAGGTCGTACTGAAGCTTTCTTT. This gives the protein CASSLRGRTEAFF.

The chain is built from TRBV10-3 and TRBJ1-2; D gene unclear. The V end was cut by 0 bases, the J end by 8 bases, with 10 bases between. The CDR3 runs to 13 residues. Germline V gene data show CDR1 as ENHRY and CDR2 as SYGVKD. The CDR3 sequence is CAISESDLPGYTF. The CDR3 DNA reads as TGTGCCATCAGTGAGTCGGACCTTCCAGGCTACACCTTC.